Here is one T cell receptor (beta chain) with its context. Antigen specificity is unknown. Healthy donors of bone marrow made up the group. The sample comes from a study of cytomegalovirus exposure and HLA in healthy donors. Study-level points and caveats: Analysis was carried out at a later point, and it linked a missense DCLRE1C variant to TCR beta V- and J-gene trimming.

The germline V gene encodes CDR1 LGHNA and CDR2 YSLEER. With 0 bases removed from V and 2 bases from J, the gap between germline ends came to 3 bases. The CDR3 contains 13 residues. This PCR relied on a set of 60 Vbeta primers and 13 Jbeta primers. Produced via immunoSEQ multiplex PCR; TCRdb's table is partial and in-frame only. The sample carries about 100,000 clones, about three quarters recorded once. The material sequenced was PBMCs. This clonotype was obtained from a male donor in good health and CMV-seropositive. This sequence joins TRBV4-3 and TRBJ2-3; D remains ambiguous. CDR3 protein: CASSQEYTDTQYF. Here the CDR3 DNA reads TGCGCCAGCAGCCAAGAATACACAGATACGCAGTATTTT.